What follows are 16 T cell receptor beta chains derived from one specimen sequenced in a study of T cell clones after liver transplantation. Generated by immunoSEQ multiplex PCR, the TCRdb table keeps only in-frame clones and is missing some. The data contain about 100,000 clones, roughly four fifths of them singletons. The sequencing used CD4+ T cells from blood, collected before liver transplant. Source of these receptors: a human donor who received a liver transplant.

This chain connects TRBV5-1 to TRBJ2-2; D remains ambiguous. Germline CDR1 is SGHRS and CDR2 is YFSETQ. The CDR3 spans 17 residues. V dropped 0 bases and J dropped 0 bases, with 12 bases sitting between them. The CDR3 region is CASSLVSRIANTGELFF. In DNA form, the CDR3 reads TGCGCCAGCAGCTTGGTTTCTAGGATTGCGAACACCGGGGAGCTGTTTTTT.

V and J are TRBV5-1 and TRBJ1-2; 7 nucleotides align to TRBD1. The germline V gene encodes CDR1 SGHRS and CDR2 YFSETQ. The CDR3 contains 13 residues. J lost 2 bases, V lost 4 bases, and 2 bases had no gene match. The CDR3 reads CASSRDSNYGYTF. The CDR3 DNA is TGCGCCAGCAGCCGGGACAGCAACTATGGCTACACCTTC.

The chain uses TRBV18 and TRBJ1-1; the D gene is possibly TRBD1 (5 bases). V was trimmed by 1 base and J by 5 bases, leaving 17 bases between them. The CDR3 loop spans 16 amino acids. Germline V gene lookup returns CDR1 KGHSH and CDR2 LQKENI. The CDR3 nucleotides read TGTGCCAGCTCACCACGGATAAGGGGCCACGGGACTGAAGCTTTCTTT. The encoded protein is CASSPRIRGHGTEAFF.

The gene calls are TRBV25-1 and TRBJ2-7; D gene ambiguous. The CDR3 consists of 12 residues. V lost 5 bases and J lost 0, with 5 bases in between. Germline-derived CDR1 and CDR2 are MGHDK and SYGVNS. In DNA, the CDR3 is TGTGCCAGCAGTTCCAGCTCCTACGAGCAGTACTTC. It codes for CASSSSSYEQYF.

This clone was counted between two and nine times. V usage is TRBV6-5 and J usage is TRBJ2-1; the match to TRBD1 covers 8 bases. Germline loops: CDR1 MNHEY, CDR2 SVGAGI. J was trimmed by 8 bases and V by 4 bases; bases with no gene match: 7. This CDR3 has 14 residues. The CDR3 loop is CASSLDRVRDEQFF. The DNA of the CDR3 is TGTGCCAGCAGTTTGGACAGGGTAAGAGATGAGCAGTTCTTC.

This sequence joins TRBV6-6 and TRBJ2-7; D assignment may be TRBD1 or TRBD2 (7 bases each). The CDR3 consists of 15 residues. Germline V gene sequence: CDR1 MNHNY, CDR2 SVGAGI (reference sequence). V was clipped by 2 bases and J by 7 bases, with 18 bases between them. DNA for the CDR3: TGTGCCAGCAGTTACCTCGGACCCCAGGGGGGGGAGCAGTACTTC. It translates to CASSYLGPQGGEQYF.

This clone was observed a single time. The chain couples TRBV30 to TRBJ2-1; D might be TRBD1 (6 bases). V dropped 3 bases and J dropped 8 bases, with 14 bases sitting between them. Per the germline V gene, CDR1 is GTSNPN and CDR2 is SVGIG (reference sequence). CDR3 length: 13 amino acids. Here the CDR3 reads CAWSFSSGDEQFF. The DNA for the CDR3 is TGTGCCTGGAGCTTCAGCTCAGGGGATGAGCAGTTCTTC.

The gene calls are TRBV4-2 and TRBJ1-1; D not certain. The CDR3 has 14 amino acids. Trimming shortened V by 6 bases and J by 0 bases, and 11 bases separated the two germline ends. From germline, CDR1 is LGHNA and CDR2 YNFKEQ. Here the CDR3 reads CASRDGEMNTEAFF. CDR3 DNA: TGTGCCAGCAGGGACGGAGAAATGAACACTGAAGCTTTCTTT.

V gene TRBV2 combines with J gene TRBJ2-2, with 9 nucleotides matching TRBD1. Germline CDR1 reads SNHLY; CDR2 reads FYNNEI. There are 14 residues in the CDR3. Losses at the gene ends were 6 bases for V and 2 bases for J; bases not matched to a gene: 1. The CDR3 nucleotides read TGTGCCAGCAGGGGACAGGGAAACACCGGGGAGCTGTTTTTT. It yields the protein CASRGQGNTGELFF.

This chain connects TRBV30 to TRBJ2-7, with a tentative D call TRBD1 (5 bases). Germline assignment: CDR1 GTSNPN and CDR2 SVGIG (reference sequence). The CDR3 extends over 11 amino acids. The V and J ends lost 5 bases and 5 bases respectively, with 10 bases between them. The CDR3 bases are TGTGCCTGGGGGGCCGCCCACGAGCAGTACTTC. Amino acids: CAWGAAHEQYF.

This chain links TRBV4-1 with TRBJ1-5; D is ambiguous. This CDR3 comprises 19 residues. CDR1 and CDR2 from the germline V gene are MGHRA and YSYEKL. V was pared by 2 bases and J by 0 bases, with 20 bases between. Here the CDR3 DNA reads TGCGCCAGCAGCCAAATAGAAGGTCTCTTCGGTGTTAGCAATCAGCCCCAGCATTTT. Its translation is CASSQIEGLFGVSNQPQHF.

J is TRBJ2-7 and V is TRBV28, with 14 positions matching TRBD2. Germline V gives CDR1 MDHEN, CDR2 SYDVKM. The CDR3 spans 15 residues. V trimming: 6 bases; J trimming: 3 bases; junction bases outside the gene matches: 4. The CDR3 DNA is TGTGCCAGCAGGAAGGGACTAGCGGGGGTCTACGAGCAGTACTTC. Translating it yields CASRKGLAGVYEQYF.

This clone was counted only a few times. The chain has TRBV14 and TRBJ2-1, with a possible D match to TRBD1 (6 bases). Trimming shortened V by 7 bases and J by 1 base, and 11 bases separated the two germline ends. CDR3 size: 14 residues. In germline, CDR1 is SGHDN, CDR2 FVKESK. The CDR3 region has the DNA TGTGCCAGCACGAAAGGGGGTTCCTACAATGAGCAGTTCTTC. This translates into CASTKGGSYNEQFF.

This sequence joins TRBV7-6 and TRBJ1-3, with D possibly matching TRBD1 (5 bases). Germline V gives CDR1 SGHVS, CDR2 FNYEAQ. V lost 2 bases, J lost 0 bases, and 14 bases lay in between. The length of the CDR3 is 17 residues. The CDR3: CASSLLPGPSSGNTIYF. The CDR3 DNA reads TGTGCCAGCAGCTTATTGCCAGGGCCCTCCTCTGGAAACACCATATATTTT.

The sample holds one count of this clone. The chain combines TRBV30 with TRBJ2-7; 10 bases agree with TRBD2. Per the germline V gene, CDR1 is GTSNPN and CDR2 is SVGIG (reference sequence). J gave up 2 bases and V 2 bases, and 3 bases lay outside the gene matches. This CDR3 has 14 residues. The CDR3 reads CAWSRLAGPYEQYF. The CDR3 nucleotides read TGTGCCTGGAGTCGACTAGCGGGCCCCTACGAGCAGTACTTC.

The chain couples TRBV5-4 to TRBJ2-7; perhaps TRBD2 as D (5 bases). This CDR3 has 15 residues. The germline V and J ends were trimmed by 0 bases and 3 bases, with 13 bases remaining between them. Germline CDR1 reads SGHNT; CDR2 reads YYREEE (reference sequence). The CDR3 DNA sequence: TGTGCCAGCAGCTTGGGTAGCGCGGTCAGCTACGAGCAGTACTTC. Protein product: CASSLGSAVSYEQYF. Full variable domain (outside the CDR3, taken from reference TRBV5-4 and TRBJ2-7): ETGVTQSPTHLIKTRGQQVTLRCSSQSGHNTVSWYQQALGQGPQFIFQYYREEENGRGNFPPRFSGLQFPNYSSELNVNALELDDSALYLCASSLGSAVSYEQYFGPGTRLTVT.